Presented here are 21 T cell receptor beta chains from one specimen sequenced in a study of T cell responses to AZD1222 COVID-19 vaccine. The table came from immunoSEQ multiplex PCR; TCRdb's copy has only in-frame clones and leaves some out. The repertoire holds approximately 140,000 clones, more than 80% seen once, with around 2.9% in the top ten. This sample comprised peripheral blood, obtained 28 days after the second AZD1222 dose. The receptors were gathered from an adult who received the AZD1222 COVID-19 vaccine.

The chain employs TRBV5-1 and TRBJ2-5; D assignment may be TRBD1 or TRBD2 (5 bases each). The CDR3 runs 15 residues. V was pared by 0 bases and J by 5 bases, with 14 bases between. Per the germline V gene, CDR1 is SGHRS and CDR2 is YFSETQ. The CDR3 reads CASSLGGTLLETQYF. As DNA, the CDR3 is TGCGCCAGCAGCTTGGGAGGGACCCTGTTGGAGACCCAGTACTTC.

The chain employs TRBV2 and TRBJ1-5; D gene unclear. The CDR3 has 12 residues. V lost 5 bases and J lost 12, with 14 bases in between. Germline V gene sequence: CDR1 SNHLY, CDR2 FYNNEI. The CDR3 reads CASSPGEPSQHF. The CDR3 bases are TGTGCCAGCAGTCCCGGGGAACCGAGCCAGCATTTT.

V and J are TRBV5-1 and TRBJ2-2, with TRBD1 matching over 11 bases. J lost 7 bases, V lost 3 bases, and 2 bases had no gene match. Germline V gene sequence: CDR1 SGHRS, CDR2 YFSETQ. The CDR3 is 14 amino acids. The CDR3 nucleotides are TGCGCCAGCAGCTGGGACAGGGGGGACGGGGAGCTGTTTTTT. This translates into CASSWDRGDGELFF. Full variable domain (rest looked up from reference TRBV5-1 and TRBJ2-2): KAGVTQTPRYLIKTRGQQVTLSCSPISGHRSVSWYQQTPGQGLQFLFEYFSETQRNKGNFPGRFSGRQFSNSRSEMNVSTLELGDSALYLCASSWDRGDGELFFGEGSRLTVL.

The chain employs TRBV28 and TRBJ1-5; 7 bases are shared with TRBD1. The V gene end was trimmed by 5 bases and the J gene end by 0 bases; junction bases not matched to a gene: 7. The germline CDR1 and CDR2 sequences are MDHEN and SYDVKM. The CDR3 extends over 16 amino acids. The CDR3 loop reads CASSRLQGNSNQPQHF. Written as DNA, the CDR3 is TGTGCCAGCAGTCGCTTACAGGGGAATAGCAATCAGCCCCAGCATTTT. The whole variable domain, filled in from reference TRBV28 and TRBJ1-5, reads DVKVTQSSRYLVKRTGEKVFLECVQDMDHENMFWYRQDPGLGLRLIYFSYDVKMKEKGDIPEGYSVSREKKERFSLILESASTNQTSMYLCASSRLQGNSNQPQHFGDGTRLSIL.

The chain employs TRBV2 and TRBJ1-5, with D unclear. With 6 bases removed from V and 11 bases from J, the gap between germline ends came to 14 bases. CDR1 is SNHLY and CDR2 is FYNNEI in the germline V gene. The CDR3 consists of 12 residues. CDR3: CASSETGKSQHF. The CDR3 bases are TGTGCCAGCAGCGAGACGGGGAAGTCCCAGCATTTT.

The rearrangement links TRBV19 to TRBJ1-5, with D hard to call. The CDR3 contains 16 residues. V was cut by 0 bases and J by 4 bases, with 13 bases left in between. The germline V gene encodes CDR1 LNHDA and CDR2 SQIVND (reference sequence). Written as DNA, the CDR3 is TGTGCCAGTAGTATAGACAGCCTACCGATGAATCAGCCCCAGCATTTT. This codes for CASSIDSLPMNQPQHF.

This chain links TRBV18 with TRBJ1-1; 10 nucleotides align to TRBD1. Germline V gene lookup returns CDR1 KGHSH and CDR2 LQKENI. CDR3 length: 16 residues. V was clipped by 6 bases and J by 0 bases; unmatched bases: 7. In DNA, the CDR3 is TGTGCCAGCTCGGAGAGGACAGGGGGTATGAACACTGAAGCTTTCTTT. Protein sequence: CASSERTGGMNTEAFF.

This clone occurred a few times. The chain joins TRBV2 to TRBJ2-3; perhaps TRBD2 as D (6 bases). CDR3 size: 12 residues. Germline values: CDR1 SNHLY, CDR2 FYNNEI. Trimming removed 6 bases from V and 7 bases from J, with 11 bases in between. The CDR3 bases are TGTGCCAGCAGCGGGGACTTCAATACGCAGTATTTT. This gives the protein CASSGDFNTQYF.

CDR3 sequence reads: CASSLGQSTYGYTF. CDR3 coding DNA: TGCGCCAGCAGCTTGGGCCAGAGTACCTATGGCTACACCTTC. The J gene is TRBJ1-2, the V gene TRBV5-1; D remains ambiguous. The CDR3 has 14 amino acids. Per germline, CDR1 SGHRS and CDR2 YFSETQ. V lost 0 bases and J lost 4, with 10 bases in between.

The chain links TRBV19 to TRBJ2-7; D is unclear. Germline lookup yields CDR1 LNHDA and CDR2 SQIVND (reference sequence). The CDR3 runs 13 residues. V gave up 3 bases and J gave up 2 bases, with 8 bases separating them. The CDR3 DNA reads TGTGCCAGTAGTATTGGTAGGGCCTACGAGCAGTACTTC. Amino acid sequence: CASSIGRAYEQYF.

The V and J genes are TRBV2 and TRBJ2-3; the match to TRBD2 covers 7 bases. V lost 5 bases and J lost 0; bases outside the gene matches: 8. The CDR3 loop spans 16 amino acids. From germline, CDR1 is SNHLY and CDR2 FYNNEI. As DNA, the CDR3 is TGTGCCAGCAGTCCCCGTATAGCGGGTAGCACAGATACGCAGTATTTT. Translation: CASSPRIAGSTDTQYF.

This clone has a handful of counts. The chain joins TRBV9 to TRBJ2-3, with D possibly TRBD2 on 6 matching bases. Germline CDR1 and CDR2: SGDLS and YYNGEE. CDR3 length equals 15 residues. V shed 6 bases and J shed 0 bases, with 14 bases lying between them. The CDR3 here is CASNGASASTDTQYF. The CDR3 nucleotides are TGTGCCAGCAACGGGGCTAGCGCTAGCACAGATACGCAGTATTTT.

V usage is TRBV6-4 and J usage is TRBJ1-3; D remains ambiguous. V was trimmed by 2 bases and J by 8 bases, leaving 16 bases between them. This CDR3 has 15 amino acids. Germline loops: CDR1 MRHNA, CDR2 SNTAGT. CDR3 sequence (DNA): TGTGCCAGCAGTGACGAGGTTCTGAGGTCGGACACCATATATTTT. It specifies CASSDEVLRSDTIYF.

This chain links TRBV11-1 with TRBJ2-3, with D possibly being TRBD2 (6 bases). Germline CDR1 and CDR2: SGHAT and FQDESV (reference sequence). This CDR3 spans 13 amino acids. Deletions cut 0 bases from V and 9 bases from J, with 10 bases between. CDR3 amino acids: CASSLAGLATQYF. The CDR3, as DNA: TGTGCCAGCAGCTTAGCGGGACTGGCCACGCAGTATTTT.

The chain couples TRBV7-9 to TRBJ1-4; D might be TRBD1 (5 bases). This CDR3 has 17 amino acids. V gave up 5 bases and J gave up 0 bases, with 16 bases separating them. CDR1 and CDR2 from the germline V gene are SEHNR and FQNEAQ (reference sequence). CDR3 sequence reads: CASSAGGIAATNEKLFF. CDR3 coding DNA: TGTGCCAGCAGCGCTGGGGGGATAGCGGCAACTAATGAAAAACTGTTTTTT.

The CDR3 bases are TGCAGCGTTGTAGGGGTTAACTATGGCTACACCTTC. Its translation: CSVVGVNYGYTF. This chain connects TRBV29-1 to TRBJ1-2; D is possibly TRBD1 (5 bases). The germline V and J ends were trimmed by 4 bases and 1 base, with 7 bases remaining between them. The germline CDR1 and CDR2 sequences are SQVTM and ANQGSEA. The CDR3 contains 12 residues. The entire variable domain, with the rest obtained from reference TRBV29-1 and TRBJ1-2, is as follows: SAVISQKPSRDICQRGTSLTIQCQVDSQVTMMFWYRQQPGQSLTLIATANQGSEATYESGFVIDKFPISRPNLTFSTLTVSNMSPEDSSIYLCSVVGVNYGYTFGSGTRLTVV.

The chain joins TRBV5-1 to TRBJ2-1; D is perhaps TRBD1 or TRBD2 (6 bases each). The CDR3 loop spans 16 amino acids. Germline V CDR1 and CDR2: SGHRS, YFSETQ. Trimming took 4 bases from V and 1 from J, leaving 15 bases between them. The CDR3 here is CASSPRRDTSYNEQFF. The CDR3 DNA reads as TGCGCCAGCAGCCCGAGGAGGGACACATCCTACAATGAGCAGTTCTTC.

V gene TRBV4-1 combines with J gene TRBJ2-7; D is unclear. The CDR3 has 15 residues. Germline CDR1 is MGHRA and CDR2 is YSYEKL. Trimming shortened V by 8 bases and J by 4 bases, and 21 bases separated the two germline ends. In DNA form, the CDR3 reads TGCGCCAGCTCCCCCCTTGGTGGAGTTGGTTACGAGCAGTACTTC. It translates to CASSPLGGVGYEQYF.

The CDR3 nucleotides read TGTGCCACCAGTGGGTCGGGACGGGAAGAGAGAAACACCATATATTTT. Translated: CATSGSGREERNTIYF. The chain has TRBV24-1 and TRBJ1-3; tentative D call: TRBD1 (5 bases). With 5 bases removed from V and 5 bases from J, the gap between germline ends came to 18 bases. The CDR3 runs to 16 residues. Germline values: CDR1 KGHDR, CDR2 SFDVKD.

V and J are TRBV5-1 and TRBJ2-1, with D possibly called TRBD1 or TRBD2 (5 bases each). Looked up from germline, CDR1 is SGHRS and CDR2 is YFSETQ. The CDR3 is 15 residues long. V dropped 3 bases and J dropped 9 bases, with 19 bases sitting between them. The CDR3, as DNA: TGCGCCAGCAGCTGGTCCGGGACCGACCTAACTGAGCAGTTCTTC. Protein product: CASSWSGTDLTEQFF.

The chain recombines TRBV3-1 (or the pseudogene TRBV3-2) with TRBJ2-7; D is perhaps TRBD2 (6 bases). Germline V gives CDR1 LGHDT, CDR2 YNNKEL (reference sequence). V was cut by 4 bases and J by 2 bases, with 18 bases left in between. There are 16 residues in the CDR3. This CDR3 is CASSPGGKDFPYEQYF. CDR3 DNA sequence: TGTGCCAGCAGCCCCGGGGGAAAGGATTTCCCCTACGAGCAGTACTTC.